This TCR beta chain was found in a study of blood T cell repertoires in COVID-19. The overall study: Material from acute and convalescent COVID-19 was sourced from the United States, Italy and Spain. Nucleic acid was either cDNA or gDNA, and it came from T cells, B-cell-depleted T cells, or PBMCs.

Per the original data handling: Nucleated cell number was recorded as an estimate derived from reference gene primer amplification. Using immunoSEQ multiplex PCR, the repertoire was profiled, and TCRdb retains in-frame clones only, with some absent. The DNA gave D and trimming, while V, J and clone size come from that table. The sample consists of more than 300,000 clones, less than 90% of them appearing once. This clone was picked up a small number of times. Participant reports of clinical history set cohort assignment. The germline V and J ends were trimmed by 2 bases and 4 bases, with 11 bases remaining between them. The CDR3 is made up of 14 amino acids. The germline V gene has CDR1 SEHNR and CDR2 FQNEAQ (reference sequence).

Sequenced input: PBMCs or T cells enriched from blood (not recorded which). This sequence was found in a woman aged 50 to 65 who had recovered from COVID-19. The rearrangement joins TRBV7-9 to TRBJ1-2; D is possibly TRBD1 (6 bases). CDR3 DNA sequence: TGTGCCAGCAGCTTATGGGGCAGGGGCTATGGCTACACCTTC. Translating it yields CASSLWGRGYGYTF.